The next 14 T cell receptor beta chains were all read from a single sample in a study of cytomegalovirus exposure and HLA in healthy donors. PCR employed 60 Vbeta and 13 Jbeta primers. TCRdb's copy holds only in-frame clones and misses some; the assay was immunoSEQ multiplex PCR. Among about 180,000 clones listed, 75% to 80% were seen once. Sequenced: PBMCs. The receptors were gathered from a man aged 35 to 55 in good health and CMV-seropositive.

The rearrangement links TRBV5-1 to TRBJ2-3, with D unclear. V lost 0 bases and J 6 bases, leaving 5 bases between the germline ends. The V gene's germline CDR1 is SGHRS and CDR2 YFSETQ. There are 12 residues in the CDR3. The CDR3 nucleotides read TGCGCCAGCAGCTTGGCCCTGGATACGCAGTATTTT. It encodes CASSLALDTQYF.

The J gene is TRBJ1-3, the V gene TRBV7-8; the match to TRBD1 covers 7 bases. After removal of 5 bases from V and 2 bases from J, the junction contained 3 bases not matched to a gene. Germline CDR1 SGHVS, CDR2 FQNEAQ. CDR3 length: 14 residues. The CDR3 bases are TGTGCCAGCAGCCCTGACAGGGCTGGAAACACCATATATTTT. This sequence encodes CASSPDRAGNTIYF.

The chain employs TRBV6-5 and TRBJ1-1; no clear D. V lost 3 bases and J 2 bases, leaving 7 bases between the germline ends. CDR3 length: 13 amino acids. Germline-derived CDR1 and CDR2 are MNHEY and SVGAGI. The CDR3 sequence is CASSYGRNTEAFF. As DNA, the CDR3 is TGTGCCAGCAGTTATGGCAGAAACACTGAAGCTTTCTTT.

Many counts were recorded for this clone. The chain combines TRBV5-1 with TRBJ1-1; no clear D. Per germline, CDR1 SGHRS and CDR2 YFSETQ. Trimming cost V 4 bases and J 4 bases, with 8 bases left between them. This CDR3 is 12 amino acids long. CDR3 amino acids: CASSPLGTEAFF. For the CDR3, the DNA is TGCGCCAGCAGCCCCCTCGGCACTGAAGCTTTCTTT.

This chain joins TRBV14 and TRBJ1-3; D perhaps matches TRBD1 (6 bases). Trimming shortened V by 1 base and J by 2 bases, and 9 bases separated the two germline ends. Germline V gives CDR1 SGHDN, CDR2 FVKESK. The CDR3 has 15 amino acids. CDR3 nucleotide sequence: TGTGCCAGCAGCCAAGGCAGGGGAACTGGAAACACCATATATTTT. Amino acid sequence: CASSQGRGTGNTIYF.

The gene calls are TRBV30 and TRBJ2-2, with D maybe TRBD2 (6 bases). The length of the CDR3 is 13 residues. Germline V gene data show CDR1 as GTSNPN and CDR2 as SVGIG (reference sequence). The ends were cut back, 3 bases at V and 2 bases at J, with 7 bases in the middle. The CDR3 sequence: CAWSGLNTGELFF. In DNA form, the CDR3 reads TGTGCCTGGAGCGGACTAAACACCGGGGAGCTGTTTTTT.

J is TRBJ2-5 and V is TRBV29-1, with a possible D match to TRBD1 (5 bases). V was clipped by 3 bases and J by 4 bases, with 9 bases between them. The CDR3 runs 12 residues. Germline CDR1 is SQVTM and CDR2 is ANQGSEA. DNA for the CDR3: TGCAGCGTTGAGACGGACATAGAGACCCAGTACTTC. Translating it yields CSVETDIETQYF.

The chain links TRBV15 to TRBJ1-2; 12 bases map to TRBD1. The V and J ends lost 0 bases and 4 bases, in that order; junction bases with no gene match: 6. CDR1 is LNHNV, CDR2 YYDKDF, per germline (reference sequence). The CDR3 has 17 amino acids. The DNA for the CDR3 is TGTGCCACCAGCAGAGAACCGGGACAGGGGGCAATCTATGGCTACACCTTC. Translated, it gives CATSREPGQGAIYGYTF.

This chain uses TRBV4-1 with TRBJ1-4; 9 bases line up with TRBD1. Germline V gives CDR1 MGHRA, CDR2 YSYEKL. CDR3 size: 15 residues. V was pared by 3 bases and J by 9 bases, with 8 bases of the junction left unmatched. The CDR3 sequence: CASSQEGTGSKKLFF. DNA of the CDR3: TGCGCCAGCAGCCAGGAAGGGACAGGGTCCAAAAAACTGTTTTTT.

This rearrangement joins TRBV27 to TRBJ2-1, with 8 bases identical to TRBD2. Germline V gene data show CDR1 as MNHEY and CDR2 as SMNVEV (reference sequence). The CDR3 totals 16 residues. Unmatched junction bases numbered 14, after V lost 6 bases and J lost 7 bases. CDR3 protein: CASSHPRAGGPNEQFF. The CDR3 coding sequence is TGTGCCAGCAGCCACCCCCGGGCGGGAGGTCCAAATGAGCAGTTCTTC.

V gene TRBV11-3 combines with J gene TRBJ2-1, with D possibly matching TRBD2 (5 bases). Germline CDR1 is SGHNT and CDR2 is YENEEA. V was trimmed by 2 bases and J by 4 bases, leaving 9 bases between them. The CDR3 has 14 residues. CDR3 loop: CASSLIGGYNEQFF. CDR3 coding DNA: TGTGCCAGCAGCTTAATCGGAGGTTACAATGAGCAGTTCTTC. Filled out from reference TRBV11-3 and TRBJ2-1, the complete variable domain reads EAGVVQSPRYKIIEKKQPVAFWCNPISGHNTLYWYLQNLGQGPELLIRYENEEAVDDSQLPKDRFSAERLKGVDSTLKIQPAELGDSAVYLCASSLIGGYNEQFFGPGTRLTVL.

This chain uses TRBV4-2 with TRBJ2-2; D might be TRBD1 (5 bases). This CDR3 is built from 14 residues. V was shortened by 3 bases and J by 7 bases, with 12 bases between the two germline ends. CDR1 and CDR2 from the germline V gene are LGHNA and YNFKEQ. Written as DNA, the CDR3 is TGTGCCAGCAGCCAGATCAGGGCGGTCGGGGAGCTGTTTTTT. This sequence encodes CASSQIRAVGELFF.

The rearrangement uses TRBV5-1 and TRBJ2-5; D is possibly TRBD1 (6 bases). The CDR3 has 17 amino acids. V shed 3 bases and J shed 3 bases, with 21 bases lying between them. The germline gives CDR1 SGHRS, CDR2 YFSETQ. The CDR3 region is CASSYTRTGYLEETQYF. The CDR3 nucleotides read TGCGCCAGCAGCTACACACGAACAGGGTATCTTGAAGAGACCCAGTACTTC.

This sequence joins TRBV5-1 and TRBJ2-2; 8 positions match TRBD1. The germline V gene encodes CDR1 SGHRS and CDR2 YFSETQ. This CDR3 has 16 amino acids. V was clipped by 2 bases and J by 10 bases; unmatched bases: 13. The DNA for the CDR3 is TGCGCCAGCAGCTTAGGCCAGGGGGCTATAATGGAGGAGCTGTTTTTT. As protein: CASSLGQGAIMEELFF.